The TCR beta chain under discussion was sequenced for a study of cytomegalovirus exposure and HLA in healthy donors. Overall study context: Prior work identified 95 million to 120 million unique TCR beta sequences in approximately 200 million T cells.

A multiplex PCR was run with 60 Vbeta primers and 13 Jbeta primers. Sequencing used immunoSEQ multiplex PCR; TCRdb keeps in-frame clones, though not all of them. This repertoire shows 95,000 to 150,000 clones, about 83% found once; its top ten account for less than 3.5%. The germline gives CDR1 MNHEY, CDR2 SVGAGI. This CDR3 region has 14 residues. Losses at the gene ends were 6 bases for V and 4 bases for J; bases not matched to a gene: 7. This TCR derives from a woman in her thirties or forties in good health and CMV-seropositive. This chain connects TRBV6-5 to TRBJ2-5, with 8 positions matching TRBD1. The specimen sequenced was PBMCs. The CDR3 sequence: CASSQGAIGETQYF. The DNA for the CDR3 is TGTGCCAGCAGCCAGGGGGCGATTGGAGAGACCCAGTACTTC.